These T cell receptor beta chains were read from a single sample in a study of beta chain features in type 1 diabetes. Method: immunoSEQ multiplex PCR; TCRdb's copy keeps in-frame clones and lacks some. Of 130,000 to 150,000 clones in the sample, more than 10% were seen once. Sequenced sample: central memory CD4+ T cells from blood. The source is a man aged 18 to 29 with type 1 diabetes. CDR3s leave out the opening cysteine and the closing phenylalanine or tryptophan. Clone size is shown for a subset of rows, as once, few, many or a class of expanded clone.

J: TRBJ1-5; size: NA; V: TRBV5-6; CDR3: ASSLGSGSNQPQH
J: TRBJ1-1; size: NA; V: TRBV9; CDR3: ASSGDRHTEAF
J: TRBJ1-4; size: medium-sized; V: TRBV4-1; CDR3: ASSHPDRDNEKLF
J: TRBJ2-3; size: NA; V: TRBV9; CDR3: ASSVRGGTDTQY
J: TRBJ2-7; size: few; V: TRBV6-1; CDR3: ASSESGRDYEQY
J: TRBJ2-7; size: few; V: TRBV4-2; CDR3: ASSQDSGTGEAYEQY
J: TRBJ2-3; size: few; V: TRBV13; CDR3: ASSRTSGGAGTDTQY
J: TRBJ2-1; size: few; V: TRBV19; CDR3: ASSKLAGGPESEQF
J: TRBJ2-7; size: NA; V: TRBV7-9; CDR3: ASSLGLSYEQY
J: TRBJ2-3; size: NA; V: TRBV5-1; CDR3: ASSDRDRPSTDTQY
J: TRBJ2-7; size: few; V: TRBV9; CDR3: ASSPRRERGDEQY
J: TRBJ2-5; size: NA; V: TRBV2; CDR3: ASRELQVQETQY
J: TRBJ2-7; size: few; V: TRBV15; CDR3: ATSRDPRSADEQY
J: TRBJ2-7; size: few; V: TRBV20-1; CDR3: SARGNYEQY
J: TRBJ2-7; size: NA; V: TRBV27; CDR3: ASSPSPGTGGKQY
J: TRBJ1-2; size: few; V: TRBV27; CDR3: ASSREGHYGYT
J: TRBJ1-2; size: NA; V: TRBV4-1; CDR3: ASSQAKESYGYT
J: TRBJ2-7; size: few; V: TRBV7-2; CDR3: ASSLAATTSSYEQY
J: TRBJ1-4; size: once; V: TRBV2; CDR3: ASSEAKLF
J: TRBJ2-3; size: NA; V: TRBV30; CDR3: AWRAGEPTDTQY
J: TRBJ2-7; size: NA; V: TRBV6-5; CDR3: ATLHGSGEQY
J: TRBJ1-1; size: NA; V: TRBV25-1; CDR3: ASSGSTANTEAF